This T cell receptor beta chain is drawn from a study of cytomegalovirus exposure and HLA in healthy donors. To note about this clone: What it binds is not known.

The PCR was carried out with 60 Vbeta primers and 13 Jbeta primers. Sequenced by immunoSEQ multiplex PCR; TCRdb stores in-frame clones only, minus some. The sample shows about 76,000 clones, 65% to 80% of them seen only once. Trimming at V came to 1 base and at J to 5 bases, leaving 7 bases not matched to a gene. Germline V gene data show CDR1 as LNHNV and CDR2 as YYDKDF (reference sequence). The CDR3 spans 17 residues. Study-wide points: Fewer N-insertions (relative to the 666-donor mean) were reportedly seen in an Asian-associated ancestry cluster in a later analysis. Most subjects had HLA-A and HLA-B alleles reportedly predicted accurately by TCR beta sequences. The authors enumerated roughly 180 TCR beta chains as linked to cytomegalovirus.

The chain employs TRBV15 and TRBJ2-5; 13 bases map to TRBD2. The clonotype originates from a male donor in good health and CMV-seropositive. Sequencing used PBMCs. Written as DNA, the CDR3 is TGTGCCACCAGCAGAGGGACTAGCGGGGGCTCATTGGAGACCCAGTACTTC. The encoded protein is CATSRGTSGGSLETQYF.